The 5 T cell receptor beta chains presented below share a single source sample, sequenced in a study of T cells in Graves' hyperthyroidism and ophthalmopathy. Researchers amplified the TCR beta CDR3 regions from RNA transcripts. Researchers ran a first-round RT-PCR on the TCR CDR3 using the HTBI primer set. TCRdb analysed the multiplex PCR reads with MiXCR anew, one entry per CDR3 protein. The data contain fewer than 550,000 distinct CDR3 sequences, around 14% of them singletons. Sequencing used blood. The source is a young woman with Graves' hyperthyroidism.

At least ten counts were recorded for this clonotype. The chain couples TRBV5-1 to TRBJ2-1; 8 nucleotides agree with TRBD2. The germline V gene encodes CDR1 SGHRS and CDR2 YFSETQ. The CDR3 loop spans 16 amino acids. V trimming: 4 bases; J trimming: 10 bases; junction bases outside the gene matches: 16. The CDR3 region has the DNA TGCGCCAGCAGCCTCCCGACTAGCGCGCATGAGGGCGAGCAGTTCTTC. This sequence encodes CASSLPTSAHEGEQFF.

This chain links TRBV5-4 with TRBJ2-5; no clear D. Germline V gene data show CDR1 as SGHNT and CDR2 as YYREEE (reference sequence). This CDR3 is 14 amino acids long. V lost 3 bases, J lost 2 bases, and 11 bases lay in between. CDR3 coding DNA: TGTGCCAGCAGCTCGTTCGGTAATCAAGAGACCCAGTACTTC. It translates to CASSSFGNQETQYF.

This clonotype has a count of ten or more. The V gene is TRBV27, the J gene TRBJ2-1, with a tentative D call TRBD2 (6 bases). Germline V gives CDR1 MNHEY, CDR2 SMNVEV (reference sequence). Trimming pared 4 bases from V and 9 bases from J, leaving 16 bases between. This CDR3 region has 14 residues. CDR3 nucleotides: TGTGCCAGCAGTTCGGGGGAGCGACGGGTTGAGCAGTTCTTC. It yields the protein CASSSGERRVEQFF.

The J gene is TRBJ1-4, the V gene TRBV12-3 or TRBV12-4, with 7 bases fitting TRBD1. This CDR3 comprises 14 residues. Losses at the gene ends were 8 bases for V and 8 bases for J; bases not matched to a gene: 11. The CDR3 spells CASQPAGGREKLFF. The CDR3 DNA is TGTGCCAGCCAACCGGCAGGGGGAAGGGAAAAACTGTTTTTT.

The CDR3: CASTTGEYNEQFF. The DNA of the CDR3 is TGTGCCAGCACCACAGGGGAATACAATGAGCAGTTCTTC. V and J are TRBV5-4 and TRBJ2-1; 7 nucleotides align to TRBD1. Germline lookup yields CDR1 SGHNT and CDR2 YYREEE (reference sequence). J gave up 4 bases and V 6 bases, and 4 bases lay outside the gene matches. The CDR3 runs 13 residues.